This TCR beta chain was captured by sequencing in a study of PD-1 blockade in classical Hodgkin lymphoma (dated by TCRdb to between 2020 and 2021). Notes on the research overall: The study used TCR beta sequencing and CyTOF to define a peripheral blood immune signature of response to PD-1 blockade in classical Hodgkin lymphoma. Paper-wide results and their limitations: Only a single clinical trial cohort was studied, and what caused the repertoire differences, possibly disease activity or prior therapy, remained undefined. Baseline TCR diversity was reported to be lower in newly diagnosed patients than in healthy donors, and even lower in relapsed/refractory patients.

Between the V and J ends, shortened by 5 bases and 6 bases respectively, the junction contains 14 bases. The CDR3 spans 13 residues, from the cysteine through the phenylalanine. Left in the record is the CDR3 DNA by itself, 39 bases read in frame from the first base. Taken from the germline V gene, the CDR1 and CDR2 loops are SGHVS and FQNEAQ. Genomic DNA was extracted with the Qiagen DNeasy kit from unsorted PBMCs and from negatively selected CD4+ and CD8+ fractions. TCR beta CDR3 regions were subjected to amplification by immunoSEQ multiplex PCR with primers that anneal to V and J segments. A synthetic immune receptor repertoire was used to minimize amplification bias, and remaining bias was computationally removed after sequencing. The authors processed their data as follows. Repertoire diversity was quantified as the Shannon entropy index using custom Python scripts. Unsorted, CD4+ and CD8+ repertoires were examined separately, except in combined analyses, for which CD4+ and CD8+ sequences were merged in silico. TCRdb limited this immuneACCESS table to in-frame rearrangements with V and J called. A share of clones is missing; checked studies link under half to unresolved V genes, and the rest is unexplained. That table is the source of V, J and clone size, and D and trimming were worked out from the DNA. This sample lists just under 20,000 clones; about 85% were detected once. The top ten constitute more than 0.9% of the sample.

Read against the paper, the sample's time point label means: newly diagnosed, previously untreated cHL patient sample. A Miltenyi CD4+ T cell isolation kit was used for magnetic negative selection to purify CD4+ T cells from thawed PBMCs. To serve as a comparison group for the relapsed/refractory trial patients, PBMCs were sequenced from patients with newly diagnosed, previously untreated classical Hodgkin lymphoma. Peripheral blood was collected in 8 mL Vacutainer Cell Preparation Tubes, from which PBMCs were isolated by centrifugation and then cryopreserved. Purified CD4+ and CD8+ fractions were prepared only for cases in which an additional PBMC sample was available. On LS columns in a quadroMACS separator, the magnetically labelled cells were depleted, and the flow-through was collected as the purified fraction. Notes on this clone: The antigen it recognizes is unknown. Nothing much larger sits one base from this clone, and base qualities are not available.

This TCR was recovered from a human donor with classical Hodgkin lymphoma. The sequencing input was CD4+ T cells from blood. Recombination linked TRBV7-8 to TRBJ2-7, with TRBD2 as a weak D call on 6 bases. This receptor carries the CDR3 CASSGGLRSEQYF. The DNA sequence is TGTGCCAGCAGCGGAGGGTTGAGATCCGAGCAGTACTTC.